The next 26 T cell receptor beta chains were all read from a single sample in a study of graft-versus-host responses after intestinal transplantation (dated by TCRdb to about 2021). The time point label for this specimen denotes: cells obtained before transplantation from donor or recipient. Antigens for these TCRs are unknown. The method behind the library was the immunoSEQ multiplex PCR assay. TCRdb re-hosts the immuneACCESS table, in-frame sequences only. Its copies lack some clones; in the studies checked, an unresolved V gene accounts for under half of them, and the cause for the rest is not known. Across this sample there are tens of thousands of clones, with 75% to 95% seen only once. The ten biggest clones cover about 6.3% of the sample. The source was unstimulated CD8+ T cells sorted from spleen or lymph node cells, collected before intestinal transplant. The receptors stem from a human donor who received an intestinal transplant.

V is TRBV6-5 and J is TRBJ1-6; D unclear. Germline V lookup: CDR1 MNHEY, CDR2 SVGAGI. This CDR3 region has 12 residues. V was pared by 3 bases and J by 11 bases, with 8 bases between. CDR3: CASSYGVPPLHF. CDR3 DNA sequence: TGTGCCAGCAGTTATGGGGTTCCACCCCTCCACTTT.

Here the CDR3 DNA reads TGTGCCAGCAGCCTCCATACAGGGGTGGATGGCTACACCTTC. Its translation is CASSLHTGVDGYTF. This chain links TRBV7-6 with TRBJ1-2, with 7 bases identical to TRBD1. CDR1 is SGHVS and CDR2 is FNYEAQ in the germline V gene. CDR3 size: 14 residues. V trimming: 5 bases; J trimming: 6 bases; junction bases outside the gene matches: 9.

The J gene is TRBJ2-3, the V gene TRBV6-1; D is unclear. There are 14 residues in the CDR3. Germline V gives CDR1 MNHNS, CDR2 SASEGT. The V end lost 2 bases, the J end lost 4 bases, and 10 bases lay between the germline ends. The CDR3 sequence: CASSEPPVADTQYF. The CDR3 DNA sequence: TGTGCCAGCAGTGAACCCCCGGTCGCAGATACGCAGTATTTT.

This chain joins TRBV7-2 and TRBJ2-7, with unresolved D. Trimming pared 0 bases from V and 2 bases from J, leaving 5 bases between. Germline values: CDR1 SGHTA, CDR2 FQGNSA. The CDR3 totals 13 residues. Written as DNA, the CDR3 is TGTGCCAGCAGCTTAGCAGGGCCCTACGAGCAGTACTTC. It codes for CASSLAGPYEQYF.

The gene calls are TRBV5-6 and TRBJ1-5; D is undetermined. Germline assignment: CDR1 SGHDT and CDR2 YYEEEE. Trimming pared 2 bases from V and 3 bases from J, leaving 6 bases between. CDR3 size: 13 residues. CDR3 sequence (DNA): TGTGCCAGCAGCTTACAGACCAATCAGCCCCAGCATTTT. Its protein is CASSLQTNQPQHF. The variable domain in full, with the rest retrieved from reference TRBV5-6 and TRBJ1-5, is DAGVTQSPTHLIKTRGQQVTLRCSPKSGHDTVSWYQQALGQGPQFIFQYYEEEERQRGNFPDRFSGHQFPNYSSELNVNALLLGDSALYLCASSLQTNQPQHFGDGTRLSIL.

DNA for the CDR3: TGTGCCAGCAGCAAGACAGCGAACACTGAAGCTTTCTTT. Amino acid sequence: CASSKTANTEAFF. V is TRBV21-1 and J is TRBJ1-1; TRBD1, the D gene given by the table, was not confirmed from the DNA. TRBV21-1 is tagged as a pseudogene. CDR3 length: 13 residues.

The gene calls are TRBV5-6 and TRBJ2-7, with 8 bases that match TRBD1. The V segment lost 0 bases and the J segment 3 bases; nucleotides outside the gene matches: 2. This CDR3 has 14 amino acids. The germline V gene has CDR1 SGHDT and CDR2 YYEEEE. Here the CDR3 reads CASSLGTGLYEQYF. DNA for the CDR3: TGTGCCAGCAGCTTGGGGACAGGGCTCTACGAGCAGTACTTC.

The chain couples TRBV27 to TRBJ2-7; D is ambiguous. The V end lost 1 base, the J end lost 3 bases, and 10 bases lay between the germline ends. The germline V gene encodes CDR1 MNHEY and CDR2 SMNVEV (reference sequence). The CDR3 contains 14 residues. CDR3 DNA sequence: TGTGCCAGCAGTTTATTCGCGGATAGCTACGAGCAGTACTTC. It translates to CASSLFADSYEQYF.

This clone showed up just a few times. This chain's CDR3 is CASSLVRGGPPYF. The CDR3 DNA reads TGTGCCAGCAGCTTAGTCAGGGGCGGACCTCCCTACTTC. The rearrangement uses TRBV11-2 and TRBJ2-5; weak D call: TRBD1 (6 bases). The CDR3 spans 13 residues. CDR1 is SGHAT, CDR2 FQNNGV, per germline. V was trimmed by 1 base and J by 14 bases, leaving 17 bases between them.

The chain combines TRBV19 with TRBJ2-7; D perhaps matches TRBD2 (6 bases). Per germline, CDR1 LNHDA and CDR2 SQIVND (reference sequence). CDR3 size: 11 residues. V lost 9 bases, J lost 5 bases, and 11 bases lay in between. The CDR3 reads CASGDWDEQYF. Written as DNA, the CDR3 is TGTGCCAGCGGGGACTGGGACGAGCAGTACTTC.

The CDR3 loop is CASSVSGGDTIYF. In nucleotides, the CDR3 is TGTGCCAGCAGCGTTAGCGGGGGAGACACCATATATTTT. The gene calls are TRBV9 and TRBJ1-3; D possibly corresponds to TRBD1 (5 bases). CDR1 and CDR2 (germline): SGDLS, YYNGEE. CDR3 size: 13 residues. The ends were cut back, 2 bases at V and 8 bases at J, with 11 bases in the middle.

The chain links TRBV5-5 to TRBJ2-2; D unresolved. The V gene lost 1 base and the J gene lost 3 bases, with 25 bases spanning the gap. Germline V gene sequence: CDR1 SGHKS, CDR2 YYEKEE (reference sequence). The CDR3 covers 20 residues. The CDR3 sequence is CASSLWVSPKWRWDTGELFF. DNA for the CDR3: TGTGCCAGCAGCTTGTGGGTTAGTCCCAAGTGGCGGTGGGACACCGGGGAGCTGTTTTTT.

The V and J genes are TRBV6-1 and TRBJ1-3, with TRBD1 identical over 7 bases. V gave up 6 bases and J gave up 4 bases; unmatched junction bases: 3. Germline V gives CDR1 MNHNS, CDR2 SASEGT. The CDR3 totals 13 residues. CDR3 sequence: CASRTGRGNTIYF. CDR3 coding DNA: TGTGCCAGCAGGACAGGGCGGGGAAACACCATATATTTT.

A single count supports this clone. The rearrangement links TRBV6-6 to TRBJ1-2; TRBD1 is a possible D gene (5 bases). The germline gives CDR1 MNHNY, CDR2 SVGAGI (reference sequence). Trimming took off 2 bases at V and 7 bases at J, with 17 bases between the two ends. The CDR3 is 15 amino acids. CDR3 sequence: CASSYAYRRRGGYTF. The CDR3 nucleotides are TGTGCCAGCAGTTACGCCTACAGGAGGAGGGGTGGCTACACCTTC.

The chain employs TRBV4-1 and TRBJ2-7, with a weak D call TRBD2 (6 bases). Trimming cost V 1 base and J 6 bases, with 13 bases left between them. Looked up from germline, CDR1 is MGHRA and CDR2 is YSYEKL. CDR3 length: 14 amino acids. CDR3 region: CASSQGGGSGEQYF. Here the CDR3 DNA reads TGCGCCAGCAGCCAAGGTGGGGGGTCGGGCGAGCAGTACTTC.

This sequence joins TRBV28 and TRBJ1-6; D is unresolved. CDR1 MDHEN and CDR2 SYDVKM come from the germline V gene. V lost 2 bases and J lost 0, with 8 bases in between. The CDR3 consists of 16 residues. CDR3 in DNA: TGTGCCAGCAGTTTAGGTCTGAGCTCCTATAATTCACCCCTCCACTTT. The encoded protein is CASSLGLSSYNSPLHF.

V and J are TRBV6-6 and TRBJ2-7, with TRBD2 matching 10 bases. This CDR3 spans 15 amino acids. The germline V gene has CDR1 MNHNY and CDR2 SVGAGI (reference sequence). V was pared by 2 bases and J by 3 bases, with 4 bases of the junction left unmatched. CDR3 coding DNA: TGTGCCAGCAGTTACGCTAGCGGGGGTTTCTACGAGCAGTACTTC. It specifies CASSYASGGFYEQYF.

The chain couples TRBV28 to TRBJ2-7; possibly TRBD1 or TRBD2 for D (5 bases each). The V end was cut by 5 bases, the J end by 6 bases, with 17 bases between. Germline V lookup: CDR1 MDHEN, CDR2 SYDVKM. The CDR3 loop spans 14 amino acids. The CDR3: CASSRRDLAFEQYF. CDR3 DNA: TGTGCCAGCAGTCGCCGGGACCTAGCCTTCGAGCAGTACTTC.

The CDR3 coding sequence is TGTGCCAGCAGTTTAGGACAGGGTGGGATCTCCTATAATTCACCCCTCCACTTT. Its translation is CASSLGQGGISYNSPLHF. The chain uses TRBV28 and TRBJ1-6; 8 bases align to TRBD1. The CDR3 extends over 18 amino acids. Germline V CDR1 and CDR2: MDHEN, SYDVKM. V lost 2 bases to trimming and J lost 0 bases; unmatched junction nucleotides: 6.

This clone was observed a few times. The chain links TRBV13 to TRBJ2-7; the D is unclear. V lost 4 bases and J 0 bases, leaving 1 base between the germline ends. Germline V CDR1 and CDR2: PRHDT, FYEKMQ (reference sequence). This CDR3 is built from 11 residues. Here the CDR3 reads CASSSSYEQYF. The CDR3 coding sequence is TGTGCCAGCAGCTCCTCCTACGAGCAGTACTTC.

V is TRBV4-1 and J is TRBJ1-2; a possible D gene is TRBD1 (5 bases). The germline V gene encodes CDR1 MGHRA and CDR2 YSYEKL. The CDR3 extends over 15 amino acids. V was shortened by 0 bases and J by 8 bases, with 16 bases between the two germline ends. For the CDR3, the DNA is TGCGCCAGCAGCCAAGATTTGACAGCCGAACACGGCTACACCTTC. Protein product: CASSQDLTAEHGYTF.

The CDR3 coding sequence is TGTGCCAGCAGCTTTGTTACAGGGACCCTAGAGACCCAGTACTTC. Amino acid sequence: CASSFVTGTLETQYF. The chain employs TRBV27 and TRBJ2-5; D possibly corresponds to TRBD1 (6 bases). Between the trimmed V and J ends, which lost 6 bases and 4 bases, there was a span of 18 bases. This CDR3 comprises 15 residues. Germline V gene data show CDR1 as MNHEY and CDR2 as SMNVEV (reference sequence).

This sequence joins TRBV4-2 and TRBJ2-4, with a tentative D call TRBD1 (5 bases). V was cut by 0 bases and J by 8 bases, with 14 bases left in between. The CDR3 contains 15 residues. The V gene's germline CDR1 is LGHNA and CDR2 YNFKEQ. The DNA of the CDR3 is TGTGCCAGCAGCCAAGAGTGGGGCATAAATTACATTCAGTACTTC. Its protein product is CASSQEWGINYIQYF.

The chain recombines TRBV5-6 with TRBJ2-7, with D unresolved. The germline V gene has CDR1 SGHDT and CDR2 YYEEEE. The CDR3 loop spans 15 amino acids. V lost 0 bases and J lost 2, with 12 bases in between. For the CDR3, the DNA is TGTGCCAGCAGCTTGGTCTGGGGTCCTCCCTACGAGCAGTACTTC. Translation: CASSLVWGPPYEQYF.

The gene calls are TRBV28 and TRBJ2-1; 10 nucleotides agree with TRBD2. The ends lost 6 bases at V and 5 bases at J; junction bases unmatched: 22. The CDR3 consists of 20 residues. Germline values: CDR1 MDHEN, CDR2 SYDVKM. The CDR3 sequence: CASSTISWTSGHPFHNEQFF. Here the CDR3 DNA reads TGTGCCAGCAGCACAATATCGTGGACTAGCGGCCACCCATTTCACAATGAGCAGTTCTTC. The full variable domain, in which reference TRBV28 and TRBJ2-1 provide the parts outside the CDR3, is DVKVTQSSRYLVKRTGEKVFLECVQDMDHENMFWYRQDPGLGLRLIYFSYDVKMKEKGDIPEGYSVSREKKERFSLILESASTNQTSMYLCASSTISWTSGHPFHNEQFFGPGTRLTVL.

V gene TRBV6-1 combines with J gene TRBJ1-2, with a tentative D call TRBD1 (5 bases). V lost 6 bases and J lost 6, with 20 bases in between. The CDR3 runs 15 residues. The germline V gene has CDR1 MNHNS and CDR2 SASEGT. In DNA form, the CDR3 reads TGTGCCAGCAGGGTGGGGACGGGGGTTGGTCATGGCTACACCTTC. This codes for CASRVGTGVGHGYTF.